This entry concerns a single T cell receptor beta chain. This CDR3 is built from 15 residues. Trimming stripped 1 base from V and 4 bases from J, with 11 bases between. Germline values: CDR1 SGHTA, CDR2 FQGNSA. Genomic DNA came from blood conventional CD4+ T cells gated CD25-low CD127-high. Libraries were prepared by immunoSEQ multiplex PCR; TCRdb keeps only in-frame clonotypes and omits some of them. The sample has about 30,000 clones, about 96% seen once. The sample comes from a study of regulatory and conventional T cells in RAG deficiency. Another study also made use of these data, one on regulatory T cells. That source notes: The PCR used 52 TRBV and 13 TRBJ primers.

J is TRBJ1-5 and V is TRBV7-2, with a tentative D call TRBD1 (5 bases). The origin of this receptor is a human donor in good health. Sequenced input: CD25- CD4+ T cells sorted from blood. The CDR3 sequence is CASSLGGVTNQPQHF. Written as DNA, the CDR3 is TGTGCCAGCAGCTTAGGGGGGGTCACTAATCAGCCCCAGCATTTT.